Shown below are 30 T cell receptor beta chains from a single sample sequenced in a study of blood T cell repertoires in COVID-19. The table came from immunoSEQ multiplex PCR; TCRdb's copy has only in-frame clones and leaves some out. The data show approximately 290,000 clones, with 90% seen just once and about 1.1% held by the top ten. The sample was PBMCs or T cells enriched from blood (not recorded which). All receptors come from a woman in her twenties or thirties who had recovered from COVID-19.

V usage is TRBV5-8 and J usage is TRBJ2-1; 11 bases are a match to TRBD2. The CDR3 sequence is 15 residues long. Trimming at V came to 5 bases and at J to 5 bases, leaving 6 bases not matched to a gene. Germline CDR1 is SGHTS and CDR2 is YDEGEE. CDR3 loop: CASRLAGGPNNEQFF. For the CDR3, the DNA is TGTGCCAGCAGATTAGCGGGAGGGCCCAACAATGAGCAGTTCTTC. The complete variable domain, with remaining parts taken from reference TRBV5-8 and TRBJ2-1, reads EAGVTQSPTHLIKTRGQQATLRCSPISGHTSVYWYQQALGLGLQFLLWYDEGEERNRGNFPPRFSGRQFPNYSSELNVNALELEDSALYLCASRLAGGPNNEQFFGPGTRLTVL.

CDR3 sequence reads: CASSLIQGSHQPQHF. DNA for the CDR3: TGTGCCAGCAGTTTAATCCAGGGTTCGCATCAGCCCCAGCATTTT. The V gene is TRBV28, the J gene TRBJ1-5; TRBD1 is a possible D gene (5 bases). With 2 bases removed from V and 5 bases from J, the gap between germline ends came to 13 bases. The CDR3 length is 15 residues. Germline-derived CDR1 and CDR2 are MDHEN and SYDVKM.

The genes are TRBV28 and TRBJ1-1; 7 nucleotides match TRBD1. In germline, CDR1 is MDHEN, CDR2 SYDVKM. The CDR3 spans 15 residues. V was clipped by 5 bases and J by 3 bases; unmatched bases: 9. CDR3 sequence reads: CASSTTGAGDTEAFF. The CDR3 DNA follows: TGTGCCAGCAGTACTACAGGGGCTGGGGACACTGAAGCTTTCTTT.

J is TRBJ1-2 and V is TRBV9; D is possibly TRBD1 (6 bases). The CDR3 is made up of 16 amino acids. In germline, CDR1 is SGDLS, CDR2 YYNGEE. The V and J ends lost 0 bases and 6 bases respectively, with 18 bases between them. DNA of the CDR3: TGTGCCAGCAGCGTAGGCTCAGGCAGGGGATGGGATGGCTACACCTTC. This encodes CASSVGSGRGWDGYTF.

V gene TRBV29-1 combines with J gene TRBJ2-7; D not certain. Germline V gene sequence: CDR1 SQVTM, CDR2 ANQGSEA. CDR3 length: 12 residues. V was clipped by 7 bases and J by 0 bases, with 10 bases between them. CDR3 in amino acids: CSARQDSYEQYF. In DNA form, the CDR3 reads TGCAGCGCAAGGCAGGACTCCTACGAGCAGTACTTC.

The chain uses TRBV19 and TRBJ2-7, with 7 bases aligning to TRBD2. Germline V gene lookup returns CDR1 LNHDA and CDR2 SQIVND (reference sequence). V lost 3 bases to trimming and J lost 4 bases; unmatched junction nucleotides: 18. This CDR3 region has 18 residues. In DNA, the CDR3 is TGTGCCAGTAGTATCGGGGGATTGGCGGGAGAGTCCCCTTACGAGCAGTACTTC. Protein sequence: CASSIGGLAGESPYEQYF.

This chain connects TRBV7-8 to TRBJ2-7; no clear D. CDR3 size: 13 residues. The V and J ends lost 2 bases and 2 bases respectively, with 7 bases between them. Germline lookup yields CDR1 SGHVS and CDR2 FQNEAQ. The CDR3 sequence: CASSLWPTYEQYF. DNA for the CDR3: TGTGCCAGCAGCTTATGGCCCACCTACGAGCAGTACTTC.

The chain employs TRBV5-1 and TRBJ2-5; 7 bases line up with TRBD1. Germline CDR1 SGHRS, CDR2 YFSETQ. The CDR3 covers 13 residues. J gave up 4 bases and V 2 bases, and 2 bases lay outside the gene matches. The CDR3 loop is CASSFNRGETQYF. CDR3 bases: TGCGCCAGCAGCTTTAACAGGGGAGAGACCCAGTACTTC.

CDR3 residues: CASSLMWRENTGELFF. The CDR3 DNA is TGTGCCAGCAGCTTAATGTGGCGGGAGAACACCGGGGAGCTGTTTTTT. The chain employs TRBV7-2 and TRBJ2-2; possible D gene TRBD2, 6 bases. V was trimmed by 2 bases and J by 1 base, leaving 11 bases between them. Looked up from germline, CDR1 is SGHTA and CDR2 is FQGNSA. This CDR3 region has 16 residues.

J is TRBJ2-5 and V is TRBV29-1; 7 nucleotides agree with TRBD2. The length of the CDR3 is 15 residues. V shed 4 bases, J shed 2 bases, and the junction held 10 bases outside the gene matches. Germline lookup yields CDR1 SQVTM and CDR2 ANQGSEA. The CDR3, as DNA: TGCAGCGTTGGGCGGACGCGGGGGTTTCAAGAGACCCAGTACTTC. Encoded protein: CSVGRTRGFQETQYF.

CDR3 DNA sequence: TGCAGCGTCTTGATCGGGACAAGTTCCTACGAGCAGTACTTC. Translating it yields CSVLIGTSSYEQYF. This sequence joins TRBV29-1 and TRBJ2-7; maybe TRBD1 (6 bases). The CDR3 runs to 14 residues. V was cut by 6 bases and J by 1 base, with 16 bases left in between. Germline lookup yields CDR1 SQVTM and CDR2 ANQGSEA.

The chain employs TRBV20-1 and TRBJ2-1, with TRBD2 matching 10 bases. This CDR3 contains 15 residues. Germline CDR1 DFQATT, CDR2 SNEGSKA (reference sequence). The J segment lost 8 bases and the V segment lost 3 bases, leaving 10 bases of the junction unmatched. The CDR3 DNA follows: TGCAGTGCTAGTGGGTCGGCTAGCGGGAGCTATGAGCAGTTCTTC. Translated, it gives CSASGSASGSYEQFF.

The chain recombines TRBV15 with TRBJ1-1; no clear D gene. Trimming removed 4 bases from V and 8 bases from J, with 8 bases in between. The CDR3 covers 11 residues. Germline V gene data show CDR1 as LNHNV and CDR2 as YYDKDF (reference sequence). CDR3 in DNA: TGTGCCACCAGCATGTACCAGGAAGCTTTCTTT. This gives the protein CATSMYQEAFF.

This chain connects TRBV28 to TRBJ1-6; 7 nucleotides agree with TRBD1. The CDR3 is 18 amino acids. The germline V gene has CDR1 MDHEN and CDR2 SYDVKM. V lost 2 bases to trimming and J lost 10 bases; unmatched junction nucleotides: 17. The CDR3 reads CASSLLAGGTAAGSPLHF. The CDR3 DNA reads as TGTGCCAGCAGTTTACTGGCAGGGGGGACCGCGGCGGGGTCACCCCTCCACTTT.

This sequence joins TRBV30 and TRBJ1-3; no clear D. Germline V gene sequence: CDR1 GTSNPN, CDR2 SVGIG (reference sequence). The ends were cut back, 5 bases at V and 0 bases at J, with 11 bases in the middle. CDR3 length: 14 residues. The CDR3, as DNA: TGTGCCTGGGGAGGCAGTCACTCTGGAAACACCATATATTTT. Amino acids: CAWGGSHSGNTIYF.

This sequence joins TRBV7-6 and TRBJ2-7; 8 bases fit TRBD2. V gave up 5 bases and J gave up 0 bases; unmatched junction bases: 3. The CDR3 extends over 14 amino acids. Germline values: CDR1 SGHVS, CDR2 FNYEAQ. Here the CDR3 reads CASSPTSGSYEQYF. The CDR3 nucleotides are TGTGCCAGCAGCCCAACTAGCGGCTCCTACGAGCAGTACTTC. The full variable domain, in which reference TRBV7-6 and TRBJ2-7 provide the parts outside the CDR3, is GAGVSQSPRYKVTKRGQDVALRCDPISGHVSLYWYRQALGQGPEFLTYFNYEAQQDKSGLPNDRFSAERPEGSISTLTIQRTEQRDSAMYRCASSPTSGSYEQYFGPGTRLTVT.

This clone was seen a few times. The chain carries TRBV6-7 and TRBJ2-7; perhaps TRBD2 as D (5 bases). TRBV6-7 falls under the ORF class, with uncertain function. The CDR3 runs to 16 residues. V shed 5 bases and J shed 3 bases, with 20 bases lying between them. The CDR3 spells CASSTPDYVLDYEQYF. The CDR3 DNA reads as TGTGCCAGCAGTACTCCCGACTACGTGCTTGACTACGAGCAGTACTTC.

This clone was seen a few times. The CDR3 reads CASSQEDHSFYNSPLHF. In DNA, the CDR3 is TGCGCCAGCAGCCAAGAGGATCACAGTTTCTATAATTCACCCCTCCACTTT. The chain links TRBV4-3 to TRBJ1-6; D gene uncertain. Germline V gene lookup returns CDR1 LGHNA and CDR2 YSLEER. The CDR3 is 17 residues long. V lost 0 bases to trimming and J lost 3 bases, with 12 bases between them.

V usage is TRBV9 and J usage is TRBJ1-3; a weak D match, TRBD1 (5 bases). CDR3 length equals 15 residues. Germline assignment: CDR1 SGDLS and CDR2 YYNGEE. The germline V and J ends were trimmed by 2 bases and 2 bases, with 11 bases remaining between them. CDR3 in DNA: TGTGCCAGCAGCGTGAAGGAAGGGGCTGGAAACACCATATATTTT. Protein product: CASSVKEGAGNTIYF.

CDR3 sequence (DNA): TGTGCCAGTAGTATAGATGCGGCGGGCGCCGCCTACGAGCAGTACTTC. Translated: CASSIDAAGAAYEQYF. The chain joins TRBV19 to TRBJ2-7; D is perhaps TRBD2 (5 bases). CDR3 size: 16 residues. Deletions cut 0 bases from V and 2 bases from J, with 14 bases between. Germline V lookup: CDR1 LNHDA, CDR2 SQIVND (reference sequence).

The chain has TRBV7-2 and TRBJ2-4; the match to TRBD1 covers 10 bases. Germline-derived CDR1 and CDR2 are SGHTA and FQGNSA. V was clipped by 0 bases and J by 13 bases; unmatched bases: 6. The CDR3 loop spans 14 amino acids. The CDR3 is CASSLAGQGKGQYF. CDR3 nucleotides: TGTGCCAGCAGCTTAGCGGGACAGGGGAAGGGGCAGTACTTC.

V is TRBV5-6 and J is TRBJ1-1; 8 bases match TRBD1. From germline, CDR1 is SGHDT and CDR2 YYEEEE. With 0 bases clipped from V and 5 bases from J, the junction kept 12 bases outside the gene matches. CDR3 size: 17 residues. CDR3 loop: CASSLGGQGSRGTEAFF. The CDR3 bases are TGTGCCAGCAGCTTGGGTGGACAGGGAAGTAGAGGGACTGAAGCTTTCTTT.

This chain links TRBV29-1 with TRBJ1-1; D unresolved. The V and J ends lost 4 bases and 6 bases respectively, with 9 bases between them. This CDR3 spans 11 amino acids. Germline V gives CDR1 SQVTM, CDR2 ANQGSEA. The CDR3 protein is CSVAREAEAFF. For the CDR3, the DNA is TGCAGCGTTGCAAGGGAGGCTGAAGCTTTCTTT.

As DNA, the CDR3 is TGTGCCAGCAGTAAATGGGACAGGCCTAATGAAAAACTGTTTTTT. Its translation is CASSKWDRPNEKLFF. The chain links TRBV2 to TRBJ1-4; 8 bases are a match to TRBD1. The germline CDR1 and CDR2 sequences are SNHLY and FYNNEI. This CDR3 has 15 amino acids. V was pared by 5 bases and J by 3 bases, with 5 bases of the junction left unmatched.

This chain links TRBV18 with TRBJ2-1, with 12 nucleotides matching TRBD2. Germline CDR1 KGHSH, CDR2 LQKENI. Losses at the gene ends were 0 bases for V and 1 base for J; bases not matched to a gene: 10. This CDR3 contains 20 residues. The CDR3 is CASSPPTGTSGWGSYNEQFF. In nucleotides, the CDR3 is TGTGCCAGCTCACCACCAACCGGGACTAGCGGGTGGGGATCCTACAATGAGCAGTTCTTC. Looking up the rest from reference TRBV18 and TRBJ2-1 gives the full variable domain: NAGVMQNPRHLVRRRGQEARLRCSPMKGHSHVYWYRQLPEEGLKFMVYLQKENIIDESGMPKERFSAEFPKEGPSILRIQQVVRGDSAAYFCASSPPTGTSGWGSYNEQFFGPGTRLTVL.

The CDR3 bases are TGTGCCAGTAGTATCTCTAGCGGGAAACACTCCTACGAGCAGTACTTC. Protein sequence: CASSISSGKHSYEQYF. The chain recombines TRBV19 with TRBJ2-7, with 9 bases aligning to TRBD2. CDR1 and CDR2 from the germline V gene are LNHDA and SQIVND (reference sequence). Trimming took 3 bases from V and 0 from J; bases not matched to a gene: 6. CDR3 length equals 16 residues.

The chain recombines TRBV27 with TRBJ1-6, with D possibly TRBD1 on 5 matching bases. This CDR3 is 16 amino acids long. Trimming removed 6 bases from V and 7 bases from J, with 19 bases in between. Germline CDR1 and CDR2: MNHEY and SMNVEV (reference sequence). CDR3 in DNA: TGTGCCAGCAGATCCCAGGGATTCATCCCCAATTCACCCCTCCACTTT. This gives the protein CASRSQGFIPNSPLHF.

In its sample, this clone was seen once. This chain uses TRBV10-2 with TRBJ2-1, with 11 bases identical to TRBD2. Trimming at V came to 0 bases and at J to 9 bases, leaving 10 bases not matched to a gene. CDR1 and CDR2 from the germline V gene are WSHSY and SAAADI. The CDR3 is 17 residues long. The CDR3 DNA is TGCGCCAGCAGTGAGTCTGGGGCTAGCGGGAGGAGGGGTGAGCAGTTCTTC. It yields the protein CASSESGASGRRGEQFF.

The rearrangement links TRBV27 to TRBJ1-5, with 9 bases lining up with TRBD1. J was trimmed by 0 bases and V by 6 bases; bases with no gene match: 12. CDR1 is MNHEY and CDR2 is SMNVEV in the germline V gene (reference sequence). There are 18 residues in the CDR3. The chain's CDR3 is CASSLLIRDRVSNQPQHF. The CDR3 nucleotides read TGTGCCAGCAGCCTCCTAATCCGGGACAGGGTTAGCAATCAGCCCCAGCATTTT.

The rearrangement uses TRBV14 and TRBJ2-2; 10 bases are a match to TRBD1. The CDR3 contains 15 residues. Germline CDR1 reads SGHDN; CDR2 reads FVKESK. With V trimmed by 5 bases and J by 6 bases, 6 bases remained unmatched. Written as DNA, the CDR3 is TGTGCCAGCAGCACGGGACAGGGGATTTCCGGGGAGCTGTTTTTT. Its translation: CASSTGQGISGELFF. Full variable domain (outside the CDR3, taken from reference TRBV14 and TRBJ2-2): EAGVTQFPSHSVIEKGQTVTLRCDPISGHDNLYWYRRVMGKEIKFLLHFVKESKQDESGMPNNRFLAERTGGTYSTLKVQPAELEDSGVYFCASSTGQGISGELFFGEGSRLTVL.